The clone carrying this T cell receptor beta chain was recorded many times. This specimen belongs to a study of neurological immune-mediated disorders. Germline assignment: CDR1 DFQATT and CDR2 SNEGSKA (reference sequence). V was pared by 1 base and J by 3 bases, with 14 bases between. This CDR3 is 15 amino acids long. MiXCR was run by TCRdb on the 5' RACE reads, yielding one entry per CDR3 protein. The table includes around 33,000 distinct CDR3 sequences, under 30% detected once. This receptor was obtained from a man between 45 and 60 years old with HTLV-1-associated myelopathy (HAM/TSP). The sequencing sample was made of CD4+ T cells from blood. The chain carries TRBV20-1 and TRBJ2-3; D is unclear. CDR3 coding DNA: TGCAGTGCTAGAGCAAATAGCCGTGGGACAGATACGCAGTATTTT. Its protein is CSARANSRGTDTQYF.